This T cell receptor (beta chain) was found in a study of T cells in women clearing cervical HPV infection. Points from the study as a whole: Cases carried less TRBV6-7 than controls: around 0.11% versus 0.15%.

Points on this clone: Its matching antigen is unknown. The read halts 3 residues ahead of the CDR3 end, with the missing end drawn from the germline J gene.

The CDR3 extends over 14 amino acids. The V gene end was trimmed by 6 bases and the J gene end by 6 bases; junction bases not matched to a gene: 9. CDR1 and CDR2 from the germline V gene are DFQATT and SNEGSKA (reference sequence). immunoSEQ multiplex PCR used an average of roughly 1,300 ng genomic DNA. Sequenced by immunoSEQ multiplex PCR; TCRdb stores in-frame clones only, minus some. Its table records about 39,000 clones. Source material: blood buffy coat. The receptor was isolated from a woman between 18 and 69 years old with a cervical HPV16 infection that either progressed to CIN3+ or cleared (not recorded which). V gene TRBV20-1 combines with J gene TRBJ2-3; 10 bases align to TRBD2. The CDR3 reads CSAKAGGWWDTQYF. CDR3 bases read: TGCAGTGCCAAAGCGGGGGGGTGGTGGGATACG.